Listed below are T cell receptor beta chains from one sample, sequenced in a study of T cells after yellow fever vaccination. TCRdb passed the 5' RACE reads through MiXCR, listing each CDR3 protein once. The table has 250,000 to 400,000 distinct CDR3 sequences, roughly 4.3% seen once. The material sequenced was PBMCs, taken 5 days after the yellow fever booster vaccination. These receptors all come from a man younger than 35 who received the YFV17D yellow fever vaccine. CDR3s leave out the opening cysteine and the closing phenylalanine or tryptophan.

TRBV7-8	ASSLVGGGPSAMQF
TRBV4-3	ASSQSGDGYT
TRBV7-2	ASSLGFGVGSAGANVLT
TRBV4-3	ASSHPGNTIY
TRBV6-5	ASSYSTEMNTEAF
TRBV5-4	ASSRGTEDNEQF
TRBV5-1	ASSFSRMLSSYNEQF
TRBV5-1	ASSLDATLYGYT
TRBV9	ASSVEGSEAF
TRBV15	ATSREPGRYQETQY
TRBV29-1	SVRGSTTGELF
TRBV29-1	SVENADTQY
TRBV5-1	ASSLSRVNTEAF
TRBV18	ASSPGVATDTQY
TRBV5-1	ASRAGTLTNEKLF
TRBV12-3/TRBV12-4	ASRTTGGGSPLH
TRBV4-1	ASSQGSAHGQGKNIQY